The next 21 T cell receptor beta chains were all read from a single sample in a study of blood T cell repertoires in COVID-19. Sequencing was performed with immunoSEQ multiplex PCR; in TCRdb, only in-frame clones are kept and a portion is missing. Of about 170,000 clones listed, more than 85% are singletons. The material sequenced was peripheral blood. All receptors come from a man in his sixties with COVID-19, enrolled during active disease.

The chain is built from TRBV3-1 (or the pseudogene TRBV3-2) and TRBJ1-1; 7 nucleotides agree with TRBD1. This CDR3 has 14 amino acids. Germline V gene data show CDR1 as LGHDT and CDR2 as YNNKEL (reference sequence). Unmatched junction bases numbered 7, after V lost 3 bases and J lost 6 bases. Here the CDR3 DNA reads TGTGCCAGCAGCCAGTTACAGGGGAGTTCTGAAGCTTTCTTT. Protein product: CASSQLQGSSEAFF.

V usage is TRBV6-2 or TRBV6-3 and J usage is TRBJ2-7; tentative D call: TRBD2 (5 bases). The CDR3 is 15 residues long. Trimming stripped 2 bases from V and 3 bases from J, with 14 bases between. CDR1 is MNHEY, CDR2 SVGEGT, per germline. Here the CDR3 DNA reads TGTGCCAGCAGTTACGCGGGTAGACACCGCTACGAGCAGTACTTC. This gives the protein CASSYAGRHRYEQYF.

This clone has a single count. The V and J genes are TRBV6-2 or TRBV6-3 and TRBJ1-1; 7 bases match TRBD1. The junction had 5 bases not matched to a gene; V was cut back by 6 bases and J by 1 base. The germline gives CDR1 MNHEY, CDR2 SVGEGT. The CDR3 loop spans 14 amino acids. This CDR3 is CASSRGQPNTEAFF. The CDR3 nucleotides are TGTGCCAGCAGCCGGGGACAGCCGAACACTGAAGCTTTCTTT.

The chain employs TRBV5-1 and TRBJ1-5, with 8 nucleotides matching TRBD1. The CDR3 is 15 amino acids. V lost 2 bases, J lost 6 bases, and 7 bases stayed unmatched. Looked up from germline, CDR1 is SGHRS and CDR2 is YFSETQ. DNA of the CDR3: TGCGCCAGCAGCTTAGACAATACAGGGGGTCAGCCCCAGCATTTT. It translates to CASSLDNTGGQPQHF.

V usage is TRBV9 and J usage is TRBJ1-1, with no clear D. The CDR3 consists of 13 residues. Germline lookup yields CDR1 SGDLS and CDR2 YYNGEE. Trimming took 4 bases from V and 0 from J, leaving 7 bases between them. CDR3 sequence (DNA): TGTGCCAGCAGCCCAACATTGAACACTGAAGCTTTCTTT. Amino acids: CASSPTLNTEAFF.

V gene TRBV4-3 combines with J gene TRBJ1-2; D unclear. The CDR3 has 13 residues. Trimming removed 0 bases from V and 3 bases from J, with 5 bases in between. The germline gives CDR1 LGHNA, CDR2 YSLEER. CDR3 amino acids: CASSQDIHYGYTF. The CDR3 bases are TGCGCCAGCAGCCAAGATATCCACTATGGCTACACCTTC.

This clone occurred once. The chain combines TRBV6-1 with TRBJ2-5; D is perhaps TRBD1 (6 bases). This CDR3 has 15 amino acids. CDR1 and CDR2 (germline): MNHNS, SASEGT. V lost 1 base and J lost 2, with 11 bases in between. The DNA of the CDR3 is TGTGCCAGCAGTGAAGTACGGACAGAGCAAGAGACCCAGTACTTC. Its translation is CASSEVRTEQETQYF.

The V gene is TRBV11-3, the J gene TRBJ2-5; 9 bases are shared with TRBD2. The germline CDR1 and CDR2 sequences are SGHNT and YENEEA. The CDR3 runs 16 residues. J was trimmed by 2 bases and V by 2 bases; bases with no gene match: 6. CDR3 bases: TGTGCCAGCAGCTTATCTAGCGGGGACCTACAAGAGACCCAGTACTTC. Its protein is CASSLSSGDLQETQYF.

This clone was detected only once. This sequence joins TRBV19 and TRBJ2-1, with TRBD2 as a possible D gene (6 bases). The germline gives CDR1 LNHDA, CDR2 SQIVND (reference sequence). There are 16 residues in the CDR3. Trimming cost V 10 bases and J 8 bases, with 27 bases left between them. The CDR3 here is CATEGGPLSTGYEQFF. Written as DNA, the CDR3 is TGTGCCACCGAGGGAGGCCCGTTGAGCACCGGTTATGAGCAGTTCTTC. Full variable domain (remainder filled in from reference TRBV19 and TRBJ2-1): DGGITQSPKYLFRKEGQNVTLSCEQNLNHDAMYWYRQDPGQGLRLIYYSQIVNDFQKGDIAEGYSVSREKKESFPLTVTSAQKNPTAFYLCATEGGPLSTGYEQFFGPGTRLTVL.

The genes are TRBV6-5 and TRBJ1-2; 11 bases align to TRBD1. The CDR3 has 15 residues. The germline V gene encodes CDR1 MNHEY and CDR2 SVGAGI. The V gene end was trimmed by 0 bases and the J gene end by 8 bases; junction bases not matched to a gene: 5. The CDR3 DNA follows: TGTGCCAGCAGTTACTCGGGTAGGACAGGGGGCGGCTACACCTTC. Translating gives CASSYSGRTGGGYTF.

A remark on this clone: The sample carries other DNA sequences with the same CDR3. The chain links TRBV6-5 to TRBJ2-7, with TRBD2 matching 10 bases. CDR1 is MNHEY and CDR2 is SVGAGI in the germline V gene. There are 15 residues in the CDR3. Trimming took 4 bases from V and 3 from J; bases not matched to a gene: 6. Written as DNA, the CDR3 is TGTGCCAGCAGTTCGTGGACTAGCGGCAGCTACGAGCAGTACTTC. It translates to CASSSWTSGSYEQYF.

The chain recombines TRBV6-5 with TRBJ2-3; TRBD1 matches 9 bases. V lost 6 bases, J lost 1 base, and 5 bases stayed unmatched. From germline, CDR1 is MNHEY and CDR2 SVGAGI. The CDR3 is 15 residues long. CDR3 protein: CASSDYRGRTDTQYF. The CDR3 region has the DNA TGTGCCAGCAGCGATTACAGGGGGCGCACAGATACGCAGTATTTT.

This rearrangement joins TRBV6-5 to TRBJ1-1; maybe TRBD1 (5 bases). The CDR3 loop spans 14 amino acids. Trimming took off 1 base at V and 1 base at J, with 7 bases between the two ends. Germline V gene lookup returns CDR1 MNHEY and CDR2 SVGAGI. The CDR3 here is CASSYLTANTEAFF. CDR3 sequence (DNA): TGTGCCAGCAGTTACTTGACAGCGAACACTGAAGCTTTCTTT.

J is TRBJ1-2 and V is TRBV25-1, with D unclear. This CDR3 spans 12 amino acids. V lost 6 bases to trimming and J lost 7 bases, with 12 bases between them. Germline V lookup: CDR1 MGHDK, CDR2 SYGVNS. The CDR3 DNA reads TGTGCCAGCAGCGAAGGCGGCCCTGGCTACACCTTC. Translating gives CASSEGGPGYTF.

The J gene is TRBJ2-5, the V gene TRBV12-3 or TRBV12-4; TRBD2 is a possible D gene (5 bases). The CDR3 has 11 residues. V was shortened by 5 bases and J by 5 bases, with 6 bases between the two germline ends. In DNA form, the CDR3 reads TGTGCCAGCAGTCCGGGGGAGACCCAGTACTTC. Its translation: CASSPGETQYF.

J is TRBJ1-5 and V is TRBV6-5; the match to TRBD1 covers 10 bases. V shed 9 bases, J shed 7 bases, and the junction held 9 bases outside the gene matches. This CDR3 contains 14 residues. Germline CDR1 MNHEY, CDR2 SVGAGI. CDR3 DNA sequence: TGTGCCAGTCGGACAGGGGGTTTCTGGCAGCCCCAGCATTTT. Translating gives CASRTGGFWQPQHF.

The chain carries TRBV24-1 and TRBJ1-2; D remains ambiguous. Trimming cost V 4 bases and J 4 bases, with 15 bases left between them. In germline, CDR1 is KGHDR, CDR2 SFDVKD. This CDR3 comprises 15 residues. The CDR3 is CATSDSHGTSYGYTF. In nucleotides, the CDR3 is TGTGCCACCAGTGACTCCCACGGTACCTCCTATGGCTACACCTTC.

This chain links TRBV19 with TRBJ2-2; perhaps TRBD1 as D (6 bases). This CDR3 is 11 amino acids long. Per germline, CDR1 LNHDA and CDR2 SQIVND (reference sequence). The germline V and J ends were trimmed by 11 bases and 6 bases, with 10 bases remaining between them. DNA for the CDR3: TGTGCCTGTCGGACAGCCGGGGAGCTGTTTTTT. Amino acids: CACRTAGELFF.

This clone was counted only a few times. The chain uses TRBV12-1 and TRBJ2-1; the table's D call, TRBD2, was not checked against the DNA. TRBV12-1 has pseudogene status. This CDR3 spans 16 amino acids. The CDR3 nucleotides are TGTGCCAGCAGCCCCAAGCGGGAGGGCCGGGGGAATGAGCAGTTCTTC. As protein: CASSPKREGRGNEQFF.

This rearrangement joins TRBV24-1 to TRBJ2-7, with TRBD2 as a possible D gene (6 bases). The CDR3 contains 13 residues. Trimming pared 0 bases from V and 6 bases from J, leaving 8 bases between. Germline-derived CDR1 and CDR2 are KGHDR and SFDVKD. The CDR3 spells CATSDLLGGEQYF. Written as DNA, the CDR3 is TGTGCCACCAGTGATTTGCTGGGGGGCGAGCAGTACTTC.

The V and J genes are TRBV4-3 and TRBJ2-2; D unclear. V was pared by 11 bases and J by 6 bases, with 19 bases between. Per germline, CDR1 LGHNA and CDR2 YSLEER. This CDR3 has 14 residues. CDR3 region: CAGRQALRAGELFF. In nucleotides, the CDR3 is TGCGCCGGTAGGCAGGCCCTACGTGCCGGGGAGCTGTTTTTT.